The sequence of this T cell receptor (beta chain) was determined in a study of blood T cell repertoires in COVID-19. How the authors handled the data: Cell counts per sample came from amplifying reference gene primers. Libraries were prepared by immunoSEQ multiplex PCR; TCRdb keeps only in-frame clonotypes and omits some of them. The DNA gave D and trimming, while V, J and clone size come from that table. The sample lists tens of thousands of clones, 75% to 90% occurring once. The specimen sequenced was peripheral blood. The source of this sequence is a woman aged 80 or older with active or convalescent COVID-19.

CDR3 DNA: TGCGCCAGCAGCTGGGCACTAGCGGGGGGACCCAATGAGCAGTTCTTC. Its translation is CASSWALAGGPNEQFF. This chain joins TRBV5-1 and TRBJ2-1; 12 nucleotides match TRBD2. Per the germline V gene, CDR1 is SGHRS and CDR2 is YFSETQ. The junction had 7 bases not matched to a gene; V was cut back by 3 bases and J by 6 bases. The CDR3 covers 16 residues.